This T cell receptor (beta chain) emerged from a study of T cell changes during pregnancy in multiple sclerosis. Only in-frame clones appear in the TCRdb table, and some are missing; sequencing was by immunoSEQ multiplex PCR. Of about 45,000 clones listed, approximately 90% are singletons. The ends were cut back, 7 bases at V and 8 bases at J, with 15 bases in the middle. The CDR3 is 14 residues long. Germline loops: CDR1 LNHDA, CDR2 SQIVND (reference sequence). The sequencing used peripheral blood, collected in the first trimester of pregnancy. The rearrangement uses TRBV19 and TRBJ1-6, with D hard to call. This receptor was taken from a female donor with multiple sclerosis, enrolled in a pregnancy study. CDR3 nucleotide sequence: TGTGCCAGTAACATGTATAGACTGGATTCACCCCTCCACTTT. Encoded protein: CASNMYRLDSPLHF.